Detailed here is one T cell receptor (beta chain). Germline V gene lookup returns CDR1 MNHEY and CDR2 SMNVEV (reference sequence). The CDR3 has 14 amino acids. V lost 3 bases and J lost 3; bases outside the gene matches: 4. In the authors' workflow: Amplification of reference gene primers was used by the study to estimate nucleated cell counts. Assay used: immunoSEQ multiplex PCR; TCRdb lists only in-frame clones, some missing. For V, J and clone size, that table is used; D and trimming come from the DNA. The table records just under 350,000 clones, around 82% of them present only once. These data originate in a study of blood T cell repertoires in COVID-19. Study as a whole: In each case, the material was cDNA or gDNA derived from T cells, B-cell-depleted T cells, or PBMCs.

The chain links TRBV27 to TRBJ1-1, with TRBD1 matching 7 bases. The TCR was taken from a man aged 25-45 years with active or convalescent COVID-19. Sequencing was performed on peripheral blood. CDR3 bases: TGTGCCAGCAGTTTGGGCCAGGGGGACACTGAAGCTTTCTTT. Protein product: CASSLGQGDTEAFF.